One sample yielded the 14 T cell receptor beta chains listed below, sequenced in a study of early T cells in non-severe SARS-CoV-2 infection. TCRdb recomputed calls from the 5' RACE reads with MiXCR, one row per CDR3 protein. The data contain about 50,000 distinct CDR3 sequences, over 5% of them singletons. The sequencing here drew on whole blood, taken at baseline. Every receptor here comes from an adult who was a healthcare worker with PCR-confirmed SARS-CoV-2 infection or an uninfected control (not recorded which).

This clonotype has ten or more counts. V usage is TRBV28 and J usage is TRBJ1-5; TRBD1 might be the D (5 bases). Germline V CDR1 and CDR2: MDHEN, SYDVKM. V lost 5 bases to trimming and J lost 7 bases, with 18 bases between them. There are 15 residues in the CDR3. CDR3 in amino acids: CASSLSRAREQPQHF. The CDR3, as DNA: TGTGCCAGCAGTCTATCCCGGGCCAGGGAACAGCCCCAGCATTTT.

CDR3 sequence reads: CASSPGQQYNSPLHF. The CDR3 DNA reads TGTGCCAGCAGCCCCGGACAGCAATATAATTCACCCCTCCACTTT. The chain couples TRBV7-9 to TRBJ1-6, with D tentatively TRBD1 (6 bases). The CDR3 extends over 15 amino acids. Per the germline V gene, CDR1 is SEHNR and CDR2 is FQNEAQ (reference sequence). V dropped 5 bases and J dropped 4 bases, with 12 bases sitting between them.

This clonotype was counted at least ten times. The gene calls are TRBV11-3 and TRBJ2-2; D might be TRBD2 (5 bases). In germline, CDR1 is SGHNT, CDR2 YENEEA. Trimming pared 2 bases from V and 3 bases from J, leaving 13 bases between. The CDR3 is 16 amino acids. The CDR3: CASSLFSGKDTGELFF. CDR3 nucleotide sequence: TGTGCCAGCAGCTTATTTTCCGGGAAGGACACCGGGGAGCTGTTTTTT.

This clonotype occurred a few times. One end of the junction fails to match germline, which may point to a read error. CDR3 protein: CSAEFGTDTQYF. Written as DNA, the CDR3 is TGCAGCGCTGAATTCGGCACAGATACGCAGTATTTT. V is TRBV29-1 and J is TRBJ2-3, with no clear D. Germline V gives CDR1 SQVTM, CDR2 ANQGSEA. The CDR3 loop spans 12 amino acids.

The rearrangement joins TRBV6-5 to TRBJ2-3, with a weak D call TRBD2 (6 bases). Looked up from germline, CDR1 is MNHEY and CDR2 is SVGAGI. Trimming pared 6 bases from V and 4 bases from J, leaving 17 bases between. The CDR3 spans 15 residues. This chain's CDR3 is CASSPRAGWADTQYF. DNA of the CDR3: TGTGCCAGCAGCCCCCGGGCGGGATGGGCAGATACGCAGTATTTT.

This chain links TRBV27 with TRBJ2-4; D is unclear. V was cut by 5 bases and J by 1 base, with 12 bases left in between. Germline V lookup: CDR1 MNHEY, CDR2 SMNVEV (reference sequence). This CDR3 spans 15 amino acids. The CDR3 sequence: CASSPQSWAKNIQYF. The CDR3, as DNA: TGTGCCAGCAGTCCTCAGAGTTGGGCCAAAAACATTCAGTACTTC.

The V call is TRBV5-1, the J call TRBJ2-5; D remains ambiguous. The length of the CDR3 is 14 residues. Looked up from germline, CDR1 is SGHRS and CDR2 is YFSETQ. The V end was cut by 4 bases, the J end by 4 bases, with 14 bases between. The CDR3 reads CASSLSPGIETQYF. CDR3 nucleotides: TGCGCCAGCAGCCTCTCGCCGGGCATAGAGACCCAGTACTTC. Drawing the rest from reference TRBV5-1 and TRBJ2-5, the complete variable domain is KAGVTQTPRYLIKTRGQQVTLSCSPISGHRSVSWYQQTPGQGLQFLFEYFSETQRNKGNFPGRFSGRQFSNSRSEMNVSTLELGDSALYLCASSLSPGIETQYFGPGTRLLVL.

This clonotype has a count of ten or more. The rearrangement links TRBV11-2 to TRBJ1-5; D is perhaps TRBD1 (5 bases). The germline V gene has CDR1 SGHAT and CDR2 FQNNGV. V lost 3 bases, J lost 5 bases, and 8 bases lay in between. The CDR3 sequence is 13 residues long. In DNA, the CDR3 is TGTGCCAGCAGCTTTTCCAGGGATCAGCCCCAGCATTTT. It encodes CASSFSRDQPQHF.

This clonotype was found many times. V usage is TRBV7-2 and J usage is TRBJ2-2; D might be TRBD2 (6 bases). The CDR3 covers 15 residues. From germline, CDR1 is SGHTA and CDR2 FQGNSA. V was cut by 2 bases and J by 4 bases, with 11 bases left in between. The CDR3 DNA follows: TGTGCCAGCAGCTTACTAGCGAGCGCCACCGGGGAGCTGTTTTTT. It codes for CASSLLASATGELFF. The full variable domain, in which reference TRBV7-2 and TRBJ2-2 provide the parts outside the CDR3, is GAGVSQSPSNKVTEKGKDVELRCDPISGHTALYWYRQSLGQGLEFLIYFQGNSAPDKSGLPSDRFSAERTGGSVSTLTIQRTQQEDSAVYLCASSLLASATGELFFGEGSRLTVL.

Concerning this clonotype itself: This may be a read error: a much more frequent sequence differs by one nucleotide. The chain employs TRBV10-3 and TRBJ2-7, with 8 bases that match TRBD2. CDR3 length: 14 amino acids. The germline CDR1 and CDR2 sequences are ENHRY and SYGVKD. The CDR3 DNA sequence: TGTGTCACCACGAAGCCGGGACTAGTCTACGAGCAGTACTTC. Residues: CVTTKPGLVYEQYF.

The chain couples TRBV7-8 to TRBJ2-3; the D is unclear. CDR3 size: 15 residues. Germline assignment: CDR1 SGHVS and CDR2 FQNEAQ. Deletions cut 4 bases from V and 1 base from J, with 12 bases between. The CDR3 DNA reads TGTGCCAGCAGCTCTGACACTCCCGGCACAGATACGCAGTATTTT. It yields the protein CASSSDTPGTDTQYF.

This clonotype was detected many times. This chain connects TRBV29-1 to TRBJ1-2; 9 bases line up with TRBD1. The CDR3 is 15 amino acids. V shed 6 bases, J shed 5 bases, and the junction held 13 bases outside the gene matches. Germline-derived CDR1 and CDR2 are SQVTM and ANQGSEA. The CDR3 nucleotides read TGCAGCGTCCCACGAGGACAGGGGACGACGTATGGCTACACCTTC. Its protein product is CSVPRGQGTTYGYTF.

The chain links TRBV29-1 to TRBJ1-1; 9 bases are a match to TRBD1. The V gene's germline CDR1 is SQVTM and CDR2 ANQGSEA. The V gene end was trimmed by 7 bases and the J gene end by 9 bases; junction bases not matched to a gene: 6. This CDR3 comprises 11 residues. The CDR3 DNA reads TGCAGCGGCGGGACAGGGCCCAAAGCTTTCTTT. It is translated as CSGGTGPKAFF.

This clonotype was observed many times. This chain links TRBV29-1 with TRBJ1-3; 7 bases agree with TRBD1. Germline V gene lookup returns CDR1 SQVTM and CDR2 ANQGSEA. This CDR3 is 18 amino acids long. Germline trimming cut 7 bases from V and 7 bases from J; bases unmatched to any gene: 25. CDR3 in DNA: TGCAGCGCCTCCCGGGGGGGACAGAGAACACCGGACGGGAACACCATATATTTT. This translates into CSASRGGQRTPDGNTIYF.